The 10 T cell receptor beta chains reported below all come from one sample, sequenced in a study of cytomegalovirus exposure and HLA in healthy donors. Vbeta (60) and Jbeta (13) primers were used in the PCR. Assay: immunoSEQ multiplex PCR; the TCRdb copy retains only in-frame clones and omits some. Of 95,000 to 100,000 clones listed, more than 80% were seen once; the top ten hold around 3.6%. Sequencing was carried out using PBMCs. Receptors were obtained from a man aged 30 to 39 in good health and CMV-seronegative.

The chain is built from TRBV10-3 and TRBJ1-1, with D possibly matching TRBD1 (5 bases). Germline CDR1 and CDR2: ENHRY and SYGVKD. This CDR3 comprises 16 residues. V shed 6 bases and J shed 0 bases, with 17 bases lying between them. The CDR3 reads CAIRGSGGPLNTEAFF. In nucleotides, the CDR3 is TGTGCCATCAGGGGTTCGGGGGGACCTTTGAACACTGAAGCTTTCTTT.

The chain is built from TRBV7-2 and TRBJ2-7, with D possibly being TRBD1 (6 bases). The CDR3 length is 12 residues. Germline loops: CDR1 SGHTA, CDR2 FQGNSA. The ends were cut back, 4 bases at V and 8 bases at J, with 12 bases in the middle. CDR3 sequence reads: CASSSTGPQQYF. Here the CDR3 DNA reads TGTGCCAGCAGCTCGACAGGCCCCCAGCAGTACTTC.

This chain joins TRBV18 and TRBJ2-1; TRBD2 aligns across 7 bases. With V trimmed by 2 bases and J by 4 bases, 5 bases remained unmatched. There are 15 residues in the CDR3. Germline-derived CDR1 and CDR2 are KGHSH and LQKENI. The CDR3 DNA reads TGTGCCAGCTCACCAAGGGAGGGACTGTACAATGAGCAGTTCTTC. Translation gives CASSPREGLYNEQFF.

Only one count was recorded for this clone. The CDR3 here is CASSLARENEPQHF. CDR3 in DNA: TGTGCCAGCAGTTTAGCCCGGGAGAATGAGCCCCAGCATTTT. This rearrangement joins TRBV28 to TRBJ1-5; D is undetermined. Trimming removed 2 bases from V and 8 bases from J, with 13 bases in between. This CDR3 has 14 amino acids. Germline V CDR1 and CDR2: MDHEN, SYDVKM.

The genes are TRBV25-1 and TRBJ1-1, with D possibly TRBD1 on 5 matching bases. From germline, CDR1 is MGHDK and CDR2 SYGVNS. Trimming left V 7 bases short and J 0 bases short, with 12 bases between. The CDR3 contains 14 residues. The CDR3, as DNA: TGTGCCAGCACGTTGGGGGGTCTGAACACTGAAGCTTTCTTT. This encodes CASTLGGLNTEAFF.

This chain joins TRBV2 and TRBJ2-5; 10 bases agree with TRBD2. The CDR3 is 15 amino acids. Per germline, CDR1 SNHLY and CDR2 FYNNEI. J was trimmed by 4 bases and V by 2 bases; bases with no gene match: 4. In DNA, the CDR3 is TGTGCCAGCAGTGAACCGCTAGCGGGAGTAGAGACCCAGTACTTC. Its protein is CASSEPLAGVETQYF. Drawing the rest from reference TRBV2 and TRBJ2-5, the complete variable domain is EPEVTQTPSHQVTQMGQEVILRCVPISNHLYFYWYRQILGQKVEFLVSFYNNEISEKSEIFDDQFSVERPDGSNFTLKIRSTKLEDSAMYFCASSEPLAGVETQYFGPGTRLLVL.

CDR3 residues: CASSPGIGGLGYEQFF. DNA of the CDR3: TGTGCCAGCTCACCAGGGATCGGAGGACTAGGCTATGAGCAGTTCTTC. The rearrangement joins TRBV18 to TRBJ2-1; 7 bases map to TRBD2. The junction had 12 bases not matched to a gene; V was cut back by 2 bases and J by 8 bases. CDR1 and CDR2 from the germline V gene are KGHSH and LQKENI. The CDR3 is made up of 16 amino acids.

This chain connects TRBV28 to TRBJ2-7, with TRBD1 matching over 7 bases. Germline values: CDR1 MDHEN, CDR2 SYDVKM. The trim removed 6 bases at V and 2 bases at J, leaving 4 bases unmatched. CDR3 length equals 13 residues. The CDR3 is CASRRQGTYEQYF. The CDR3, as DNA: TGTGCCAGCAGGAGACAGGGAACCTACGAGCAGTACTTC.

The chain carries TRBV5-6 and TRBJ2-7; 7 bases are shared with TRBD1. CDR3 length equals 14 residues. The germline V gene has CDR1 SGHDT and CDR2 YYEEEE. Trimming removed 3 bases from V and 0 bases from J; junction bases left unmatched: 3. The CDR3 DNA is TGTGCCAGCAGCTCGGGACAGAACTCCTACGAGCAGTACTTC. The encoded protein is CASSSGQNSYEQYF.

The V gene is TRBV9, the J gene TRBJ1-1, with 7 bases lining up with TRBD1. This CDR3 has 18 residues. Losses at the gene ends were 3 bases for V and 0 bases for J; bases not matched to a gene: 14. The germline CDR1 and CDR2 sequences are SGDLS and YYNGEE. CDR3: CASSARGTAHHMNTEAFF. In DNA, the CDR3 is TGTGCCAGCAGCGCGAGGGGGACAGCGCACCACATGAACACTGAAGCTTTCTTT.